The present entry profiles one T cell receptor beta chain with its context. The CDR3 extends over 16 amino acids. Germline trimming cut 6 bases from V and 5 bases from J; bases unmatched to any gene: 14. Germline CDR1 reads LNHNV; CDR2 reads YYDKDF (reference sequence). Clinical histories supplied by participants themselves formed the basis of cohort assignment. The repertoire was sequenced with immunoSEQ multiplex PCR; TCRdb's copy has only in-frame clones and lacks some. The table includes about 250,000 clones, around 87% detected once. This specimen comes from a study of blood T cell repertoires in COVID-19. Overall study: Sites in the United States, Italy and Spain provided acute and convalescent COVID-19 samples.

The clonotype comes from a woman between 50 and 59 years old who had recovered from COVID-19. V usage is TRBV15 and J usage is TRBJ1-1, with 8 nucleotides matching TRBD1. Material for sequencing was PBMCs or T cells enriched from blood (not recorded which). CDR3 amino acids: CATSPGTGSMGTEAFF. For the CDR3, the DNA is TGTGCCACCAGTCCTGGGACAGGCTCAATGGGGACTGAAGCTTTCTTT. Combining the CDR3 with reference TRBV15 and TRBJ1-1 gives the whole variable domain DAMVIQNPRYQVTQFGKPVTLSCSQTLNHNVMYWYQQKSSQAPKLLFHYYDKDFNNEADTPDNFQSRRPNTSFCFLDIRSPGLGDTAMYLCATSPGTGSMGTEAFFGQGTRLTVV.